This T cell receptor beta chain derives from a study of T cell clones after liver transplantation. For the study at large: Apart from three HCV-positive recipients, transplants were for non-autoimmune, non-viral reasons.

Libraries were prepared by immunoSEQ multiplex PCR; TCRdb keeps only in-frame clonotypes and omits some of them. This sample has nearly 15,000 clones, with nearly 95% found just once. The clonotype originates from a human donor who received a liver transplant. Source: CD8+ T cells from blood, taken before liver transplant.

CDR3 coding DNA: TGTGCCAGCAGTTTTAGTGGGACTAGCGGGAGCCACGAGCAGTACTTC. Protein product: CASSFSGTSGSHEQYF. This chain joins TRBV27 and TRBJ2-7, with 14 bases lining up with TRBD2. V trimming: 3 bases; J trimming: 5 bases; junction bases outside the gene matches: 6. CDR3 length: 16 amino acids. Germline lookup yields CDR1 MNHEY and CDR2 SMNVEV (reference sequence).